A selection of T cell receptor beta chains follows, all from one sample in a study of T cell repertoires in cytomegalovirus infection. Their recognized antigens are unknown. TCRdb used MiXCR to reprocess the reads, holding one entry per CDR3 protein. In the table there are about 770,000 distinct CDR3 sequences, 25% to 30% of which are singletons. The sample here was cultured CD8+ T cells from PBMCs, taken from culture after CMV antigen stimulation. The receptors originated from a human donor in good health (CMV status not recorded). Some clones in this sample may be carry-over from other donors' samples. Both conserved end residues are part of each CDR3. The order of the fields is J gene, V gene, CDR3 protein.

j_call: TRBJ1-1; v_call: TRBV7-4; cdr3_aa: CASSLSYGDTEAFF
j_call: TRBJ1-5; v_call: TRBV6-8; cdr3_aa: CASGSGMPWGNQPQHF
j_call: TRBJ1-6; v_call: TRBV15; cdr3_aa: CATSFFPGQMINSPLHF
j_call: TRBJ2-5; v_call: TRBV12-3/TRBV12-4; cdr3_aa: CASSFLAGGFETQYF
j_call: TRBJ2-1; v_call: TRBV7-6; cdr3_aa: CASSFSGDRGYDEQFF
j_call: TRBJ1-2; v_call: TRBV15; cdr3_aa: CATSRVGGDGYTF
j_call: TRBJ2-5; v_call: TRBV5-1; cdr3_aa: CASSRGLAGFEETQYF
j_call: TRBJ2-3; v_call: TRBV7-6; cdr3_aa: CASSLARASGSTDTQYF
j_call: TRBJ2-5; v_call: TRBV9; cdr3_aa: CASSVGGGLAGDPRETQYF
j_call: TRBJ1-1; v_call: TRBV6-4; cdr3_aa: CASSAGENTEAFF
j_call: TRBJ1-1; v_call: TRBV12-3/TRBV12-4; cdr3_aa: CASSLSDMNTEAFF
j_call: TRBJ2-5; v_call: TRBV6-1; cdr3_aa: CASSERRGAEETQYF
j_call: TRBJ2-3; v_call: TRBV6-5; cdr3_aa: CASSPDSLLAGAITDTQYF
j_call: TRBJ1-5; v_call: TRBV19; cdr3_aa: CASSMIRGGSQPQHF
j_call: TRBJ1-6; v_call: TRBV6-2/TRBV6-3; cdr3_aa: CASKLHPWTNSPLHF
j_call: TRBJ1-2; v_call: TRBV12-3/TRBV12-4; cdr3_aa: CASSHTAPGGREYGYTF
j_call: TRBJ1-5; v_call: TRBV19; cdr3_aa: CASSISWTGSNQPQHF
j_call: TRBJ2-1; v_call: TRBV6-1; cdr3_aa: CASSEGDEQFF
j_call: TRBJ1-5; v_call: TRBV7-2; cdr3_aa: CASSLNPYSNQPQHF
j_call: TRBJ1-3; v_call: TRBV12-3/TRBV12-4; cdr3_aa: CASSWATGNTIYF
j_call: TRBJ2-1; v_call: TRBV2; cdr3_aa: CASPGTLSYNEQFF
j_call: TRBJ2-2; v_call: TRBV7-8; cdr3_aa: CASSRGTGGTGELFF
j_call: TRBJ2-1; v_call: TRBV10-1; cdr3_aa: CASSDSVSSYNEQFF
j_call: TRBJ2-2; v_call: TRBV4-1; cdr3_aa: CASSLRTGGASGELFF
j_call: TRBJ1-2; v_call: TRBV29-1; cdr3_aa: CSVEDAPNYGYTF
j_call: TRBJ1-2; v_call: TRBV6-6; cdr3_aa: CASSPTAGTGYGYTF
j_call: TRBJ2-3; v_call: TRBV27; cdr3_aa: CASSQASTDTQYF
j_call: TRBJ2-3; v_call: TRBV28; cdr3_aa: CASSLASDSTDTQYF
j_call: TRBJ1-5; v_call: TRBV6-6; cdr3_aa: CASSPVVAVGNQPQHF
j_call: TRBJ1-1; v_call: TRBV19; cdr3_aa: CASSIDLDSYTEAFF
j_call: TRBJ2-1; v_call: TRBV6-1; cdr3_aa: CASLKPSYNEQFF
j_call: TRBJ2-1; v_call: TRBV6-6; cdr3_aa: CASSYSRWIRRGGINEQFF
j_call: TRBJ1-5; v_call: TRBV6-1; cdr3_aa: CASSSRTGAVNQPQHF
j_call: TRBJ1-1; v_call: TRBV4-1; cdr3_aa: CASSVDRRPTEAFF
j_call: TRBJ2-5; v_call: TRBV7-6; cdr3_aa: CASSLAFRGHQETQYF
j_call: TRBJ1-6; v_call: TRBV20-1; cdr3_aa: CSARDWTGAGSPLHF
j_call: TRBJ2-1; v_call: TRBV6-1; cdr3_aa: CASSRQVVGNEQFF
j_call: TRBJ1-2; v_call: TRBV4-1; cdr3_aa: CASSQEAGLDGYTF
j_call: TRBJ2-2; v_call: TRBV19; cdr3_aa: CASSFPPGTRDFFNTGELFF
j_call: TRBJ1-4; v_call: TRBV12-3/TRBV12-4; cdr3_aa: CASSLGGFGGDEKLFF
j_call: TRBJ2-2; v_call: TRBV19; cdr3_aa: CASSITKTGELFF
j_call: TRBJ1-5; v_call: TRBV12-5; cdr3_aa: CASGWDRGRGNNQPQHF
j_call: TRBJ2-3; v_call: TRBV10-3; cdr3_aa: CAISEPDRDSTDTQYF
j_call: TRBJ1-1; v_call: TRBV19; cdr3_aa: CASSIGTGRTEAFF
j_call: TRBJ1-5; v_call: TRBV4-2; cdr3_aa: CASSQEEYQPQHF
j_call: TRBJ1-5; v_call: TRBV7-9; cdr3_aa: CASSFHWQDNSNQPQHF